This TCR beta chain was sequenced for a study of T-cell memory formation after mild COVID-19. Whole-study findings and limits: Of the contracting clones, CD4+ ones lay mainly in CM and EM, and CD8+ ones in EMRA.

In this sample, this clonotype turned up a few times. What it recognizes is unknown. The CDR3 has 18 amino acids. Trimming removed 4 bases from V and 0 bases from J; junction bases left unmatched: 9. CDR1 and CDR2 (germline): SNHLY, FYNNEI. Using constant-segment primers, 5'RACE produced TCR alpha and TCR beta cDNA libraries carrying sample barcodes and UMIs. One entry per CDR3 protein results from TCRdb running MiXCR on the 5' RACE reads. The sample has roughly 340,000 distinct CDR3 sequences; 20% are singletons. Specimen: PBMCs or a T cell subset sorted from them (not recorded which). The TCR originated in a man aged 18 to 30 who had mild COVID-19 (a few samples of this study predate the infection). Cell type and time point are not known. The chain has TRBV2 and TRBJ2-3, with TRBD2 identical over 11 bases. The CDR3 spells CASSGSRTSGGSTDTQYF. Written as DNA, the CDR3 is TGTGCCAGCAGTGGTTCTCGAACTAGCGGGGGTAGCACAGATACGCAGTATTTT.